The 16 T cell receptor beta chains below were found in one sample sequenced in a study of shared clonotypes between healthy human individuals. Here immunoSEQ multiplex PCR was the method, and the copy in TCRdb shows in-frame clones only, minus some. The sample has around 990,000 clones, approximately 75% seen once; the top ten hold about 0.94%. The sample was memory CD4+ T cells from PBMCs. Stated subset: CD45RA-negative fraction. The origin of the receptors is a man aged 18 to 35 in good health. Some clones in this sample may be carry-over from other donors' samples.

The chain uses TRBV18 and TRBJ2-1; the D gene is possibly TRBD2 (5 bases). This CDR3 has 11 residues. Trimming left V 5 bases short and J 10 bases short, with 9 bases between. Germline lookup yields CDR1 KGHSH and CDR2 LQKENI. This chain's CDR3 is CASSSRAEQFF. In DNA form, the CDR3 reads TGTGCCAGCTCATCGAGGGCGGAGCAGTTCTTC.

The chain recombines TRBV5-1 with TRBJ2-2; 8 bases line up with TRBD1. Germline V gene data show CDR1 as SGHRS and CDR2 as YFSETQ. The CDR3 loop spans 16 amino acids. The J segment lost 3 bases and the V segment lost 3 bases, leaving 7 bases of the junction unmatched. CDR3 loop: CASSSDRAGYTGELFF. The CDR3 DNA reads TGCGCCAGCAGCTCGGACAGGGCGGGCTACACCGGGGAGCTGTTTTTT.

The rearrangement uses TRBV10-3 and TRBJ2-7, with 11 bases matching TRBD2. Germline CDR1 reads ENHRY; CDR2 reads SYGVKD. The CDR3 spans 16 residues. With 6 bases clipped from V and 5 bases from J, the junction kept 12 bases outside the gene matches. Here the CDR3 reads CAIRDTVAGGPHEQYF. The DNA of the CDR3 is TGTGCCATCAGGGACACGGTAGCGGGAGGGCCTCACGAGCAGTACTTC.

The J gene is TRBJ1-2, the V gene TRBV6-1; weak D call: TRBD1 (6 bases). Germline V gene lookup returns CDR1 MNHNS and CDR2 SASEGT. The ends were cut back, 5 bases at V and 4 bases at J, with 14 bases in the middle. This CDR3 spans 14 amino acids. The CDR3 sequence is CASSSPGTFYGYTF. CDR3 DNA sequence: TGTGCCAGCAGTTCTCCCGGGACATTCTATGGCTACACCTTC.

V usage is TRBV27 and J usage is TRBJ1-1, with 10 bases identical to TRBD1. This CDR3 contains 15 residues. In germline, CDR1 is MNHEY, CDR2 SMNVEV (reference sequence). V lost 5 bases and J lost 8; bases outside the gene matches: 11. In DNA form, the CDR3 reads TGTGCCAGCAGTCAGAACCGGGACAGGGGAGCCGAAGCTTTCTTT. Protein product: CASSQNRDRGAEAFF.

CDR3 DNA sequence: TGTGCCAGCAGTTTGGCGGGAGGGTTGGACACCGGGGAGCTGTTTTTT. Translating it yields CASSLAGGLDTGELFF. The chain recombines TRBV28 with TRBJ2-2; 9 bases match TRBD2. The germline CDR1 and CDR2 sequences are MDHEN and SYDVKM. V lost 3 bases, J lost 3 bases, and 5 bases stayed unmatched. The CDR3 sequence is 16 residues long.

This clone was seen repeatedly, ten times or more. The chain carries TRBV11-2 and TRBJ2-1; D is possibly TRBD2 (6 bases). Trimming cost V 4 bases and J 5 bases, with 12 bases left between them. This CDR3 has 14 amino acids. Per the germline V gene, CDR1 is SGHAT and CDR2 is FQNNGV. The CDR3 spells CASSYGTVNNEQFF. CDR3 DNA sequence: TGTGCCAGCAGCTACGGGACTGTCAACAATGAGCAGTTCTTC.

The CDR3, as DNA: TGTGCCAGCAGCCCGACAGGGGATTTCTACGAGCAGTACTTC. It codes for CASSPTGDFYEQYF. The V call is TRBV7-9, the J call TRBJ2-7, with 8 bases that match TRBD1. Trimming removed 5 bases from V and 3 bases from J; junction bases left unmatched: 6. Germline loops: CDR1 SEHNR, CDR2 FQNEAQ (reference sequence). There are 14 residues in the CDR3.

The chain uses TRBV5-1 and TRBJ2-3, with 8 bases matching TRBD2. This CDR3 is 16 amino acids long. In germline, CDR1 is SGHRS, CDR2 YFSETQ. V gave up 4 bases and J gave up 5 bases; unmatched junction bases: 12. DNA of the CDR3: TGCGCCAGCAGCCCCGGGAGCGGGAGATGGTTAGATACGCAGTATTTT. Translation gives CASSPGSGRWLDTQYF.

The chain uses TRBV28 and TRBJ2-4; D remains ambiguous. This CDR3 region has 14 residues. CDR1 is MDHEN and CDR2 is SYDVKM in the germline V gene. V lost 4 bases, J lost 0 bases, and 7 bases lay in between. DNA for the CDR3: TGTGCCAGCAGTTCTTGGGCAGCCAAAAACATTCAGTACTTC. Translating it yields CASSSWAAKNIQYF.

The genes are TRBV2 and TRBJ2-1; weak D call: TRBD2 (5 bases). Germline lookup yields CDR1 SNHLY and CDR2 FYNNEI. The CDR3 has 15 amino acids. The germline V and J ends were trimmed by 1 base and 5 bases, with 12 bases remaining between them. The CDR3 loop is CASSEEASPNNEQFF. The DNA of the CDR3 is TGTGCCAGCAGTGAAGAGGCTAGCCCGAACAATGAGCAGTTCTTC.

The chain employs TRBV4-2 and TRBJ1-2; D possibly corresponds to TRBD1 (5 bases). The germline V gene has CDR1 LGHNA and CDR2 YNFKEQ. Trimming took off 1 base at V and 8 bases at J, with 17 bases between the two ends. The CDR3 length is 15 residues. The CDR3, as DNA: TGTGCCAGCAGCCAAGTGAGCCAGGGTAGCGAGGGCTACACCTTC. Its translation is CASSQVSQGSEGYTF.

With regard to this clone: Other nucleotide sequences in the sample specify the same CDR3. The chain joins TRBV6-5 to TRBJ2-7; a weak D match, TRBD2 (5 bases). This CDR3 region has 11 residues. Trimming pared 4 bases from V and 7 bases from J, leaving 8 bases between. The V gene's germline CDR1 is MNHEY and CDR2 SVGAGI. The CDR3 sequence: CASSSRGEQYF. The CDR3 DNA is TGTGCCAGCAGTTCCCGGGGAGAGCAGTACTTC.

A note on this clone: The junction departs from the called germline gene at one end, perhaps through a read error. V and J are TRBV7-9 and TRBJ2-5; the match to TRBD1 covers 8 bases. The CDR3 totals 16 residues. Per the germline V gene, CDR1 is SEHNR and CDR2 is FQNEAQ (reference sequence). The DNA of the CDR3 is TGCGCCAGCAGCCAAGAAGCCGGGACAGGCGGTGAGACCCAGTACTTC. Its protein is CASSQEAGTGGETQYF.

The chain couples TRBV6-6 to TRBJ2-2, with D unresolved. V lost 4 bases and J 5 bases, leaving 11 bases between the germline ends. This CDR3 is built from 14 residues. Germline V gene data show CDR1 as MNHNY and CDR2 as SVGAGI (reference sequence). The CDR3 loop reads CASSSTKGTGELFF. The DNA for the CDR3 is TGTGCCAGCAGTTCGACGAAAGGGACCGGGGAGCTGTTTTTT.

The rearrangement joins TRBV27 to TRBJ2-2; perhaps TRBD1 as D (5 bases). In germline, CDR1 is MNHEY, CDR2 SMNVEV (reference sequence). The CDR3 sequence is 17 residues long. The V and J ends lost 3 bases and 1 base respectively, with 15 bases between them. The CDR3 nucleotides are TGTGCCAGCAGTTTCCCCGTGGACAATGAGAACACCGGGGAGCTGTTTTTT. It encodes CASSFPVDNENTGELFF.